This T cell receptor beta chain is drawn from a study of Graves' ophthalmopathy and Graves' hyperthyroidism. The authors amplified TCR beta CDR3 regions, and they did so from RNA transcripts for repertoire sequencing. An opening RT-PCR round employed HTBI primers and preceded a second-round multiplex PCR. TCRdb re-analysed the multiplex PCR reads in MiXCR, keeping a single row per CDR3 protein. Of about 400,000 distinct CDR3 sequences listed, approximately 20% are singletons. The CDR3 is made up of 13 amino acids. Between the trimmed V and J ends, which lost 9 bases and 2 bases, there was a span of 13 bases. The germline CDR1 and CDR2 sequences are ENHRY and SYGVKD. There are many counts of this clonotype.

V gene TRBV10-3 combines with J gene TRBJ2-5, with D possibly being TRBD2 (6 bases). The sequenced sample was peripheral blood. The receptor comes from a woman between 18 and 29 years old with Graves' ophthalmopathy. The CDR3 protein is CAIARGLQETQYF. The CDR3 nucleotides are TGTGCCATAGCTAGGGGACTGCAAGAGACCCAGTACTTC.